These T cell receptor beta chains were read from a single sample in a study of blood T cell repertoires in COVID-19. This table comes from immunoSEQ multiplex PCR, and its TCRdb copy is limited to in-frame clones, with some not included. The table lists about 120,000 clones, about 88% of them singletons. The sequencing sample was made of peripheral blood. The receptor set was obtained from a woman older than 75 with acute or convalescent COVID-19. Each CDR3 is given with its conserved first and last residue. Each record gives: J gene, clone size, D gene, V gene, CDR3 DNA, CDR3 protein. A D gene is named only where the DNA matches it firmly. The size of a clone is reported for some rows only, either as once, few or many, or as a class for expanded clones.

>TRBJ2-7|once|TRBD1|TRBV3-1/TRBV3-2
TGTGCCAGCAGCCAAGTCGGACAGGGTTATAGGACCTACGAGCAGTACTTC
CASSQVGQGYRTYEQYF
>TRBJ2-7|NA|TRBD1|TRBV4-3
TGCGCCAGCAGCCGGGACAGGGGACCCCCCTACGAGCAGTACTTC
CASSRDRGPPYEQYF
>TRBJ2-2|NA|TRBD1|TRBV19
TGTGCCAGTAGTATTGGGACAGGTTGGGGAAAAGGTTCCGGGGAGCTGTTTTTT
CASSIGTGWGKGSGELFF
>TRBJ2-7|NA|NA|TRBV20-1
TGCAGTGCTAGTCGGACAGCGCCTCTCGAGCAGTACTTC
CSASRTAPLEQYF
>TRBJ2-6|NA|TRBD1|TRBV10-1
TGCGCCAGCAGTGGGGCAGGGGGCCACTCTGGGGCCAACGTCCTGACTTTC
CASSGAGGHSGANVLTF
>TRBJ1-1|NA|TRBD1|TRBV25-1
TGTGCCAGCAGGTCCGGGACAGGGATGGACACTGAAGCTTTCTTT
CASRSGTGMDTEAFF
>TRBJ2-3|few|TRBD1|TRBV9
TGTGCCAGCAGCGATCGACAGGGGGCCTGGGAAGATACGCAGTATTTT
CASSDRQGAWEDTQYF
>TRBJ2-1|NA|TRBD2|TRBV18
TGTGCCAGCTCACCACCAGCGGGAGGTAAAAATGAGCAGTTCTTC
CASSPPAGGKNEQFF
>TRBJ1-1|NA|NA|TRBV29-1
TGCAGCGTTGGGGAACCGGGAGAGGCTTTCTTT
CSVGEPGEAFF
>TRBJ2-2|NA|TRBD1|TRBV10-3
TGTGCCATCACAACGGACAGGGCCGCCGGGGAGCTGTTTTTT
CAITTDRAAGELFF
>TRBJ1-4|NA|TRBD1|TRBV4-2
TGTGCCAGCAGCCAAGAGGGGACAGCCGGGGGAAAACTGTTTTTT
CASSQEGTAGGKLFF
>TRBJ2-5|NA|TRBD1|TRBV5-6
TGTGCCAGCAGCTTGACCGGCAGGGGGCAAGAGACCCAGTACTTC
CASSLTGRGQETQYF
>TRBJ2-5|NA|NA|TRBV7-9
TGTGCCAGCAGCTTAAATGAGGTTCTGGAGACCCAGTACTTC
CASSLNEVLETQYF
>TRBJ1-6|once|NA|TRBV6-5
TGTGCCAGCAGGGGTCCGGCAGGGCCCTCACCCCTCCACTTT
CASRGPAGPSPLHF
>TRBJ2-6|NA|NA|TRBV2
TGTGCCAGCACCAACTCTGGGGCCAACGTCCTGACTTTC
CASTNSGANVLTF
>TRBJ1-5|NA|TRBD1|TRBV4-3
TGCGCCAGCAGCCAAGATATAGGACAGGGACATCAGCCCCAGCATTTT
CASSQDIGQGHQPQHF
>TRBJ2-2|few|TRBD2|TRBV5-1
TGCGCCAGCAGGACTAGCGGACCCGGCAGGACCGGGGAGCTGTTTTTT
CASRTSGPGRTGELFF
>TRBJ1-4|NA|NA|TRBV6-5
TGTGCCAGCAGTCGAACAGGCTTCCAGGAAAAACTGTTTTTT
CASSRTGFQEKLFF
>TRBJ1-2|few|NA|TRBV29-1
TGCAGCGCCAGCTATCGGGGCTATGGCTACACCTTC
CSASYRGYGYTF
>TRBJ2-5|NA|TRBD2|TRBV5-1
TGCGCCAGCAGCTTGGTAGCGGGAGACCAAGAGACCCAGTACTTC
CASSLVAGDQETQYF
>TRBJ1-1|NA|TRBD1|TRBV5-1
TGCGCCAGCAGCTTGGGGAGGGGGCCGCTGAACACTGAAGCTTTCTTT
CASSLGRGPLNTEAFF
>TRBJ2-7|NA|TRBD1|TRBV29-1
TGCAGCGTTGAAGGGGACAGGGGCGAGCAGTACTTC
CSVEGDRGEQYF
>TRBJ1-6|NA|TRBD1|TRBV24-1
TGTGCCACCAGTGATTTTGAGACAGGGGACCGTAGACCGCTTTCACCCCTCCACTTT
CATSDFETGDRRPLSPLHF
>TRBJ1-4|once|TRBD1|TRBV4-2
TGTGCCAGCAGCCAAGGTGACAGGGTCTCTGAAAAACTGTTTTTT
CASSQGDRVSEKLFF
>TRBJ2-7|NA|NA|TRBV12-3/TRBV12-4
TGTGCCAGCAGTTTAGGAGTTCATCAGTACTTC
CASSLGVHQYF
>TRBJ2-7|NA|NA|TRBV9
TGTGCCAGCAGCGTAGGCCCGGTCTCCTACGAGCAGTACTTC
CASSVGPVSYEQYF
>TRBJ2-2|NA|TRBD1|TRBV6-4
TGTGCCAGCAGCCGGGACAGGGTCACCGGGGAGCTGTTTTTT
CASSRDRVTGELFF
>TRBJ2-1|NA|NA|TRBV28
TGTGCCAGCAAGGAGGGGGGGCGAGTCTACAATGAGCAGTTCTTC
CASKEGGRVYNEQFF
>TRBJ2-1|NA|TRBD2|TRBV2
TGTGCCAGCAGTGGGGGAGCGGGAGGGCCTCATTTTTCCTACAATGAGCAGTTCTTC
CASSGGAGGPHFSYNEQFF
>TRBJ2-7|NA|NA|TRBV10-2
TGCGCCAGCGATCCAGGGCCCGATTCCACCTACGAGCAGTACTTC
CASDPGPDSTYEQYF
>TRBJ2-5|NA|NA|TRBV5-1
TGCGCCAGCAGCGGACGACTCGGGAACCAAGAGACCCAGTACTTC
CASSGRLGNQETQYF
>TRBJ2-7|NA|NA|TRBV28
TGTGCCAGCAGTTTGAAAGCTCCCTACGAGCAGTACTTC
CASSLKAPYEQYF
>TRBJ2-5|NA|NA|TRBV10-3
TGTGCCATCAGTGAAGGGAGAGGGAGAGAGACCCAGTACTTC
CAISEGRGRETQYF
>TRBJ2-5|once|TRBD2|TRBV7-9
TGTGCCAGCAGCCTAACTAGCGAGCAAGAGACCCAGTACTTC
CASSLTSEQETQYF
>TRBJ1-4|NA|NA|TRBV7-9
TGTGCCAGCAGCTTAGCCACAGGTACTAATGAAAAACTGTTTTTT
CASSLATGTNEKLFF
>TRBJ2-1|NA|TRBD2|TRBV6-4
TGTGCCAGCAGTGTCGGGACTAGCGGGGGGACCTACAATGAGCAGTTCTTC
CASSVGTSGGTYNEQFF
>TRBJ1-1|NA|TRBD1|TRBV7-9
TGTGCCAGCAGCCCGGGACAGGGAGGCACTGAAGCTTTCTTT
CASSPGQGGTEAFF
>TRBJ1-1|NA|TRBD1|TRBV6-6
TGTGCCAGCAGTTACGGGACAGGGGTGGCTTTCTTT
CASSYGTGVAFF
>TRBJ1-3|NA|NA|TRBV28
TGTGCCAGCACCGACAGCTCTGGAAACACCATATATTTT
CASTDSSGNTIYF
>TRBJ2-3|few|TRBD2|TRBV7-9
TGTGCCAGCAGCCTAGGGGAGGGTACGCAGTATTTT
CASSLGEGTQYF
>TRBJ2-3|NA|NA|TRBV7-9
TGTGCCAGCAGCCGCCTTAGCCTAGCGACCACAGATACGCAGTATTTT
CASSRLSLATTDTQYF
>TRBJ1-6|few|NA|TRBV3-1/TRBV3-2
TGTGCCAGCAGCCCGGGTTCGAGCTCCTATAATTCACCCCTCCACTTT
CASSPGSSSYNSPLHF
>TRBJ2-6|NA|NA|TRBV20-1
TGCAGTGCTAGTGATTCAGGGCCTCTAAGCTCTGGGGCCAACGTCCTGACTTTC
CSASDSGPLSSGANVLTF
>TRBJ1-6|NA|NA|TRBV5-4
TGTGCCAGCAGCTTGGGCAGGGGAAATTCACCCCTCCACTTT
CASSLGRGNSPLHF
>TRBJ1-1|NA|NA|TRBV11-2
TGTGCGGAGGGACGATTGAACACTGAAGCTTTCTTT
CAEGRLNTEAFF
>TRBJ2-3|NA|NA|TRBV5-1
TGCGCCAGCAGCCCCCTACCGGGAGCAGCCACAGATACGCAGTATTTT
CASSPLPGAATDTQYF
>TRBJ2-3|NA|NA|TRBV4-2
TGTGCCAGCAGCCAAGGACCAGAACTAGCCCCTTTGTCGCAGTATTTT
CASSQGPELAPLSQYF
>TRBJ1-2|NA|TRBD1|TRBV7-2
TGTGCCAGCAGCCCCACCGGACAGGGTGGGATGGAAGGCTACACCTTC
CASSPTGQGGMEGYTF
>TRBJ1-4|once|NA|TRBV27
TGTGCCAGCAGTCGGGGGGCTAATGAAAAACTGTTTTTT
CASSRGANEKLFF